The present T cell receptor beta chain was sequenced within a study of T cell repertoires in cytomegalovirus infection. Across the study: Indications of both CMV infection and matching HLA type were provided by public TCR beta signatures.

Whole-study results and caveats: Dominating the ex vivo response were HLA-C-restricted CMV-specific TCR beta clonotypes.

TCRdb called the reads again in MiXCR, with one record for every CDR3 protein. The repertoire holds 200,000 to 250,000 distinct CDR3 sequences, with roughly 22% as singletons. In this sample, this clonotype turned up a few times. Its antigen is currently unknown. V was pared by 7 bases and J by 8 bases, with 14 bases between. The CDR3 has 12 amino acids. CDR1 SQVTM and CDR2 ANQGSEA come from the germline V gene. Input material: CD8+ T cells from PBMCs. The rearrangement joins TRBV29-1 to TRBJ1-4; D not resolved. This receptor was obtained from a human donor in good health (CMV status not recorded). Some clones in this sample may be carry-over from other donors' samples. The CDR3 loop is CSAYIDGEKLFF. In DNA, the CDR3 is TGCAGCGCTTACATCGACGGGGAAAAACTGTTTTTT. Filled out from reference TRBV29-1 and TRBJ1-4, the complete variable domain reads SAVISQKPSRDICQRGTSLTIQCQVDSQVTMMFWYRQQPGQSLTLIATANQGSEATYESGFVIDKFPISRPNLTFSTLTVSNMSPEDSSIYLCSAYIDGEKLFFGSGTQLSVL.